Listed below are T cell receptor beta chains from one sample, sequenced in a study of cytomegalovirus exposure and HLA in healthy donors. Sequenced by immunoSEQ multiplex PCR; TCRdb stores in-frame clones only, minus some. Here the sample spans some 200,000 clones, about 80% being singletons. Sequencing input: PBMCs. The receptors come from a man aged 35 to 55 in good health and CMV-seronegative. The CDR3 runs from the conserved cysteine through the conserved F or W. D genes are given only for firm matches. Expanded clones get a size class; other rows say once, few or many, or leave the size out.

J | size | V | D | CDR3 | DNA
TRBJ2-1 | NA | TRBV9 | NA | CASSVLGADPYNEQFF | TGTGCCAGCAGCGTCCTCGGTGCGGATCCCTACAATGAGCAGTTCTTC
TRBJ1-1 | once | TRBV7-2 | NA | CASSLIRGEAFF | TGTGCCAGCAGCTTAATTAGGGGAGAAGCTTTCTTT
TRBJ1-5 | NA | TRBV27 | NA | CASSPGKSPRICNQPQHF | TGTGCCAGCAGCCCGGGAAAATCTCCCCGGATTTGCAATCAGCCCCAGCATTTT
TRBJ2-1 | NA | TRBV6-1 | NA | CASSDSRNNEQFF | TGTGCCAGCAGTGACTCTAGAAACAATGAGCAGTTCTTC
TRBJ2-2 | NA | TRBV18 | TRBD2 | CASSPRTSGGINTGELFF | TGTGCCAGCTCACCACGGACTAGCGGGGGGATCAACACCGGGGAGCTGTTTTTT
TRBJ1-5 | NA | TRBV27 | TRBD1 | CASSSTDRGRNQPQHF | TGTGCCAGCAGTTCCACGGACAGGGGACGCAATCAGCCCCAGCATTTT
TRBJ1-2 | NA | TRBV6-5 | TRBD1 | CASRRDSSNYGYTF | TGTGCCAGCAGGAGGGACAGTTCTAACTATGGCTACACCTTC
TRBJ2-5 | NA | TRBV7-8 | NA | CASRLRDTETQYF | TGTGCCAGCCGACTTCGGGACACAGAGACCCAGTACTTC
TRBJ2-5 | NA | TRBV6-1 | TRBD2 | CASSRTSVGETQYF | TGTGCCAGCAGCAGGACTAGCGTGGGAGAGACCCAGTACTTC
TRBJ1-1 | NA | TRBV5-5 | NA | CASSLAGENTEAFF | TGTGCCAGCAGCTTGGCAGGGGAGAACACTGAAGCTTTCTTT
TRBJ1-5 | NA | TRBV15 | NA | CATSRGTGGFWDQPQHF | TGTGCCACCAGCAGAGGGACGGGGGGGTTTTGGGATCAGCCCCAGCATTTT
TRBJ2-1 | NA | TRBV9 | TRBD2 | CASSVAPSGSHNEQFF | TGTGCCAGCAGCGTAGCCCCTAGCGGGAGTCACAATGAGCAGTTCTTC
TRBJ1-2 | NA | TRBV5-8 | NA | CASSLVGQPYGYTF | TGTGCCAGCAGCTTGGTTGGGCAGCCCTATGGCTACACCTTC
TRBJ2-5 | NA | TRBV10-2 | NA | CASSEVGVGSPGETQYF | TGCGCCAGCAGTGAGGTTGGGGTAGGCTCCCCGGGGGAGACCCAGTACTTC
TRBJ2-7 | NA | TRBV7-9 | NA | CASSGGLYEQYF | TGTGCCAGCTCGGGTGGATTGTACGAGCAGTACTTC
TRBJ1-1 | NA | TRBV6-6 | NA | CASAPLTEAFF | TGTGCCAGCGCCCCACTTACTGAAGCTTTCTTT
TRBJ2-1 | NA | TRBV29-1 | TRBD2 | CSVEGAVGTSGYNEQFF | TGCAGCGTTGAAGGGGCTGTCGGGACTAGCGGGTACAATGAGCAGTTCTTC
TRBJ1-1 | NA | TRBV28 | TRBD1 | CASSSNALQGITEAFF | TGTGCCAGCAGTTCCAATGCCTTACAGGGGATCACTGAAGCTTTCTTT
TRBJ2-3 | NA | TRBV29-1 | TRBD2 | CSVVPARGTSGFTDTQYF | TGCAGCGTTGTTCCGGCCAGAGGGACTAGCGGTTTCACAGATACGCAGTATTTT
TRBJ2-3 | NA | TRBV7-9 | NA | CASSLGGHGTDTQYF | TGTGCCAGCAGCTTAGGAGGACATGGCACAGATACGCAGTATTTT
TRBJ1-5 | NA | TRBV5-6 | TRBD1 | CASSSGTGNQPQHF | TGTGCCAGCAGCTCCGGGACAGGCAATCAGCCCCAGCATTTT
TRBJ1-2 | NA | TRBV19 | NA | CASSITGLANYGYTF | TGTGCCAGTAGTATTACAGGACTAGCTAACTATGGCTACACCTTC
TRBJ2-1 | NA | TRBV7-3 | TRBD2 | CASSLTAGGLYNEQFF | TGTGCCAGCAGCTTAACTGCGGGGGGGCTTTACAATGAGCAGTTCTTC
TRBJ2-7 | NA | TRBV6-6 | NA | CASSYSGPAYEQYF | TGTGCCAGCAGTTACTCGGGCCCCGCCTACGAGCAGTACTTC